This T cell receptor (beta chain) was retrieved from a study of T cells after yellow fever vaccination. Across the study: Fractions low in cell number were prepared with SMART-Seq v4 Ultra Low Input.

TCRdb reprocessed the 5' RACE reads via MiXCR and lists one record per CDR3 protein. This sample yields around 300,000 distinct CDR3 sequences, of which roughly 13% are seen a single time; approximately 0.49% belongs to the top ten. V lost 4 bases and J 0 bases, leaving 7 bases between the germline ends. The CDR3 length is 15 residues. Per germline, CDR1 KGHSH and CDR2 LQKENI. Sequenced here: CD4+ T cells sorted from PBMCs, sampled 45 days after the yellow fever booster vaccination. This TCR came from a young man who received the YFV17D yellow fever vaccine. J is TRBJ2-6 and V is TRBV18, with a weak D call TRBD1 (6 bases). CDR3 protein: CASSRQVSGANVLTF. The CDR3 nucleotides read TGTGCCAGCTCACGACAGGTCTCTGGGGCCAACGTCCTGACTTTC.